These 23 T cell receptor beta chains were all obtained from the same sample, sequenced in a study of response to subunit inactivated influenza vaccine. TCRdb re-analysed the RT-PCR reads in MiXCR, keeping a single row per CDR3 protein. The sample yields just over 300,000 distinct CDR3 sequences, less than 25% seen once. This sample comprised PBMCs from blood, obtained approximately 22 months after vaccination. These receptors all come from a man between 50 and 70 years old who received an inactivated influenza vaccine.

This clonotype occurred a few times. This chain joins TRBV11-2 and TRBJ2-1, with D possibly matching TRBD2 (5 bases). CDR1 and CDR2 from the germline V gene are SGHAT and FQNNGV. Trimming removed 5 bases from V and 7 bases from J, with 15 bases in between. This CDR3 is built from 14 residues. The DNA of the CDR3 is TGTGCCAGCAGCCGCGGAATGCCGGGGAATGAGCAGTTCTTC. Translation gives CASSRGMPGNEQFF.

About this clonotype: An end of the junction differs from the germline gene, which may be a read error. The chain uses TRBV18 and TRBJ2-4; D gene ambiguous. The CDR3 covers 19 residues. Per the germline V gene, CDR1 is KGHSH and CDR2 is LQKENI. CDR3 residues: CAGSPTLLRVGQAKNIQYF. For the CDR3, the DNA is TGTGCCGGCTCACCTACCCTTCTCCGGGTAGGCCAAGCCAAAAACATTCAGTACTTC. The variable domain in full, completed from reference TRBV18 and TRBJ2-4, reads NAGVMQNPRHLVRRRGQEARLRCSPMKGHSHVYWYRQLPEEGLKFMVYLQKENIIDESGMPKERFSAEFPKEGPSILRIQQVVRGDSAAYFCAGSPTLLRVGQAKNIQYFGAGTRLSVL.

This clonotype was observed a few times. The chain combines TRBV20-1 with TRBJ1-5; no clear D gene. Germline V gene sequence: CDR1 DFQATT, CDR2 SNEGSKA (reference sequence). The length of the CDR3 is 12 residues. The ends were cut back, 3 bases at V and 3 bases at J, with 6 bases in the middle. This CDR3 is CSASPFNQPQHF. The DNA of the CDR3 is TGCAGTGCTAGTCCCTTCAATCAGCCCCAGCATTTT.

The CDR3 loop reads CATRDSGNTIYF. The CDR3 bases are TGTGCCACCCGGGACTCTGGAAACACCATATATTTT. V gene TRBV24-1 combines with J gene TRBJ1-3, with D unresolved. The germline V gene has CDR1 KGHDR and CDR2 SFDVKD. V dropped 9 bases and J dropped 0 bases, with 5 bases sitting between them. The CDR3 loop spans 12 amino acids.

The chain employs TRBV28 and TRBJ2-3; 8 bases are shared with TRBD2. The length of the CDR3 is 18 residues. With V trimmed by 5 bases and J by 2 bases, 15 bases remained unmatched. Germline values: CDR1 MDHEN, CDR2 SYDVKM. Here the CDR3 reads CASSTLLIFGGDTDTQYF. The CDR3 DNA sequence: TGTGCCAGCAGTACGCTTCTGATCTTCGGGGGGGACACAGATACGCAGTATTTT.

The sample holds a few counts of this clonotype. The chain joins TRBV5-5 to TRBJ1-2; D perhaps matches TRBD1 (6 bases). V gave up 4 bases and J gave up 6 bases, with 19 bases separating them. Germline V lookup: CDR1 SGHKS, CDR2 YYEKEE (reference sequence). The CDR3 covers 15 residues. The CDR3 bases are TGTGCCAGCAGCGGAACACAGGGATCAAGGCATGGCTACACCTTC. Encoded protein: CASSGTQGSRHGYTF.

CDR3 residues: CASSQPTRSYNEQFF. CDR3 nucleotide sequence: TGTGCCAGCAGCCAACCGACTAGGTCCTACAATGAGCAGTTCTTC. The V call is TRBV14, the J call TRBJ2-1; tentative D call: TRBD2 (6 bases). In germline, CDR1 is SGHDN, CDR2 FVKESK. Trimming pared 2 bases from V and 1 base from J, leaving 9 bases between. The CDR3 runs 15 residues.

This clonotype was detected only a few times. CDR3 amino acids: CASGRLGYNEQFF. The CDR3 DNA follows: TGTGCCAGCGGTCGGTTAGGGTACAATGAGCAGTTCTTC. This chain links TRBV6-6 with TRBJ2-1; no clear D gene. V lost 8 bases, J lost 4 bases, and 12 bases lay in between. CDR3 length: 13 residues. The V gene's germline CDR1 is MNHNY and CDR2 SVGAGI (reference sequence).

The V call is TRBV9, the J call TRBJ1-4; no firm D call. Germline loops: CDR1 SGDLS, CDR2 YYNGEE. Trimming shortened V by 4 bases and J by 0 bases, and 10 bases separated the two germline ends. The CDR3 loop spans 15 amino acids. The chain's CDR3 is CASSPTTATNEKLFF. The DNA for the CDR3 is TGTGCCAGCAGCCCAACCACAGCAACTAATGAAAAACTGTTTTTT.

This clonotype was seen more than once but under ten times. The gene calls are TRBV29-1 and TRBJ2-3; 8 bases align to TRBD1. With V trimmed by 3 bases and J by 4 bases, 6 bases remained unmatched. Germline CDR1 SQVTM, CDR2 ANQGSEA. The CDR3 runs to 14 residues. The CDR3 sequence is CSVERQGAPDTQYF. Written as DNA, the CDR3 is TGCAGCGTTGAGCGGCAGGGGGCCCCAGATACGCAGTATTTT.

The chain combines TRBV25-1 with TRBJ1-5; D is perhaps TRBD1 (6 bases). There are 14 residues in the CDR3. Germline V CDR1 and CDR2: MGHDK, SYGVNS. Deletions cut 4 bases from V and 7 bases from J, with 14 bases between. Here the CDR3 reads CASSVQGTFQPQHF. Here the CDR3 DNA reads TGTGCCAGCAGTGTACAGGGTACGTTCCAGCCCCAGCATTTT. Full variable domain (missing parts from reference TRBV25-1 and TRBJ1-5): EADIYQTPRYLVIGTGKKITLECSQTMGHDKMYWYQQDPGMELHLIHYSYGVNSTEKGDLSSESTVSRIRTEHFPLTLESARPSHTSQYLCASSVQGTFQPQHFGDGTRLSIL.

This clonotype has a handful of counts. The chain has TRBV6-1 and TRBJ1-2; 7 bases are shared with TRBD1. Losses at the gene ends were 6 bases for V and 7 bases for J; bases not matched to a gene: 8. Looked up from germline, CDR1 is MNHNS and CDR2 is SASEGT. The CDR3 totals 13 residues. CDR3 DNA: TGTGCCAGCAGCCGAGGACAGGCGGCTGGCTACACCTTC. This encodes CASSRGQAAGYTF.

This clonotype was found many times. An end of the junction does not agree with germline; a read error may underlie this. The chain has TRBV4-1 and TRBJ1-3; TRBD1 agrees at 9 bases. In germline, CDR1 is MGHRA, CDR2 YSYEKL. This CDR3 is 15 amino acids long. The CDR3 loop is CASSQGQGTGNTIYF. In nucleotides, the CDR3 is TGTGCCAGCAGCCAAGGACAGGGGACTGGAAACACCATATATTTT.

The chain is built from TRBV28 and TRBJ2-7; 9 bases are shared with TRBD2. CDR3 length equals 18 residues. In germline, CDR1 is MDHEN, CDR2 SYDVKM. After removal of 3 bases from V and 3 bases from J, the junction contained 15 bases not matched to a gene. Here the CDR3 DNA reads TGTGCCAGCAGTTTGGGCTTTGGATTAGCGGGGGAGATCTACGAGCAGTACTTC. It yields the protein CASSLGFGLAGEIYEQYF.

The genes are TRBV12-3 or TRBV12-4 and TRBJ1-5, with 9 bases aligning to TRBD1. The V and J ends lost 1 base and 5 bases, in that order; junction bases with no gene match: 9. The CDR3 covers 17 residues. CDR3 protein: CASSLGFGTGSHQPQHF. The CDR3 DNA follows: TGTGCCAGCAGTTTAGGATTCGGGACAGGGTCCCATCAGCCCCAGCATTTT.

The V gene is TRBV5-1, the J gene TRBJ2-5; D remains ambiguous. This CDR3 comprises 15 residues. V was pared by 0 bases and J by 4 bases, with 13 bases between. Germline CDR1 is SGHRS and CDR2 is YFSETQ. CDR3 DNA: TGCGCCAGCAGCTTGGATTACGGGCCCCCAGAGACCCAGTACTTC. Protein product: CASSLDYGPPETQYF.

CDR3 bases: TGTGCCAGCAGTCACGACGGGACTTCCTACGAGCAGTACTTC. This sequence encodes CASSHDGTSYEQYF. The V gene is TRBV6-2 or TRBV6-3, the J gene TRBJ2-7; a weak D match, TRBD2 (6 bases). This CDR3 spans 14 amino acids. Germline V gives CDR1 MNHEY, CDR2 SVGEGT. Trimming took off 5 bases at V and 1 base at J, with 12 bases between the two ends.

V gene TRBV29-1 combines with J gene TRBJ2-1; D gene ambiguous. This CDR3 comprises 15 residues. From germline, CDR1 is SQVTM and CDR2 ANQGSEA. Trimming removed 3 bases at V and 0 bases at J, with 12 bases between. As DNA, the CDR3 is TGCAGCGTTGACGTCTTGAGGCGCTCCTACAATGAGCAGTTCTTC. Residues: CSVDVLRRSYNEQFF.

V gene TRBV6-1 combines with J gene TRBJ2-2; D not certain. The CDR3 runs to 14 residues. The germline V gene has CDR1 MNHNS and CDR2 SASEGT. V lost 6 bases, J lost 8 bases, and 16 bases lay in between. In DNA, the CDR3 is TGTGCCAGCAGCCCCCCGGCCCGATGGGGGGAGCTGTTTTTT. Amino acid sequence: CASSPPARWGELFF.

Worth noting for this clonotype: Germline and junction disagree at one end, which may indicate a read error. The V and J genes are TRBV7-2 and TRBJ2-7, with 9 positions matching TRBD2. CDR3 length equals 14 residues. Germline V gene sequence: CDR1 SGHTA, CDR2 FQGNSA. CDR3 sequence: CASSLAGIDRREYF. The CDR3 DNA is TGTGCCAGCAGCCTAGCGGGGATAGACCGGAGGGAGTACTTC. Drawing the rest from reference TRBV7-2 and TRBJ2-7, the complete variable domain is GAGVSQSPSNKVTEKGKDVELRCDPISGHTALYWYRQSLGQGLEFLIYFQGNSAPDKSGLPSDRFSAERTGGSVSTLTIQRTQQEDSAVYLCASSLAGIDRREYFGPGTRLTVT.

The chain combines TRBV10-3 with TRBJ1-1; D is possibly TRBD1 (6 bases). The CDR3 covers 14 residues. Germline-derived CDR1 and CDR2 are ENHRY and SYGVKD. Trimming took 3 bases from V and 6 from J, leaving 14 bases between them. The CDR3 reads CAISDPTGPPEAFF. As DNA, the CDR3 is TGTGCCATCAGTGACCCGACAGGACCACCTGAAGCTTTCTTT.

V is TRBV7-2 and J is TRBJ2-1, with 14 positions matching TRBD2. Losses at the gene ends were 5 bases for V and 9 bases for J; bases not matched to a gene: 3. This CDR3 contains 14 residues. Germline V gene data show CDR1 as SGHTA and CDR2 as FQGNSA. The CDR3 nucleotides read TGTGCCAGCAGCACCGGACTAGCGGGAGGTGAGCAGTTCTTC. Protein sequence: CASSTGLAGGEQFF.

J is TRBJ2-3 and V is TRBV2; possible D gene TRBD1, 5 bases. V was shortened by 2 bases and J by 2 bases, with 11 bases between the two germline ends. Per the germline V gene, CDR1 is SNHLY and CDR2 is FYNNEI. The CDR3 runs to 15 residues. Here the CDR3 reads CASSEQGGNTDTQYF. Here the CDR3 DNA reads TGTGCCAGCAGTGAACAGGGTGGGAACACAGATACGCAGTATTTT.